Following are 12 T cell receptor beta chains from one sample sequenced in a study of cytomegalovirus exposure and HLA in healthy donors. Both 60 Vbeta primers and 13 Jbeta primers went into the PCR. Sequenced by immunoSEQ multiplex PCR; TCRdb stores in-frame clones only, minus some. The sample holds around 77,000 clones; around 78% are singletons and the top ten take 3% to 4%. Sequences were obtained from PBMCs. The receptors were gathered from a man aged 40-50 years in good health and CMV-seronegative.

The J gene is TRBJ1-2, the V gene TRBV28, with 7 bases lining up with TRBD1. CDR1 and CDR2 (germline): MDHEN, SYDVKM. The CDR3 is 15 residues long. V trimming: 6 bases; J trimming: 0 bases; junction bases outside the gene matches: 7. This CDR3 is CASSPGGPSNYGYTF. CDR3 sequence (DNA): TGTGCCAGCAGCCCAGGGGGGCCCTCTAACTATGGCTACACCTTC.

This rearrangement joins TRBV6-4 to TRBJ2-5, with D maybe TRBD1 (7 bases). CDR3 length equals 13 residues. Trimming pared 6 bases from V and 7 bases from J, leaving 15 bases between. CDR1 MRHNA and CDR2 SNTAGT come from the germline V gene. The CDR3 bases are TGTGCCAGCAGCGAATCGGAGGGGGCGACCCAGTACTTC. Translating gives CASSESEGATQYF.

The rearrangement uses TRBV28 and TRBJ1-6; maybe TRBD1 (6 bases). The germline gives CDR1 MDHEN, CDR2 SYDVKM. The V end was cut by 4 bases, the J end by 7 bases, with 14 bases between. This CDR3 contains 15 residues. The chain's CDR3 is CASSSPGRGNSPLHF. CDR3 in DNA: TGTGCCAGCAGTTCCCCCGGGAGGGGGAATTCACCCCTCCACTTT.

CDR3 in amino acids: CASSQGVRVNTEAFF. The CDR3 DNA reads as TGTGCCAGCAGCCAAGGGGTGAGGGTGAACACTGAAGCTTTCTTT. V is TRBV4-2 and J is TRBJ1-1; D gene ambiguous. The germline V gene has CDR1 LGHNA and CDR2 YNFKEQ. The CDR3 has 15 residues. V lost 1 base and J lost 0, with 9 bases in between.

The rearrangement joins TRBV5-1 to TRBJ2-3; TRBD2 matches at 16 bases. The length of the CDR3 is 18 residues. Germline V gives CDR1 SGHRS, CDR2 YFSETQ. After removal of 4 bases from V and 4 bases from J, the junction contained 9 bases not matched to a gene. The DNA of the CDR3 is TGCGCCAGCAGCCGGAGCGGGACTAGCGGGGGGGGGCCAGATACGCAGTATTTT. Encoded protein: CASSRSGTSGGGPDTQYF.

The gene calls are TRBV5-1 and TRBJ2-3, with 10 bases identical to TRBD2. The germline gives CDR1 SGHRS, CDR2 YFSETQ. Trimming at V came to 5 bases and at J to 2 bases, leaving 2 bases not matched to a gene. The CDR3 covers 14 residues. The CDR3 spells CASRLAGFTDTQYF. The CDR3, as DNA: TGCGCCAGCAGACTAGCGGGGTTCACAGATACGCAGTATTTT.

The V gene is TRBV6-5, the J gene TRBJ1-2; D remains ambiguous. With 2 bases removed from V and 0 bases from J, the gap between germline ends came to 7 bases. CDR3 length: 14 residues. Germline V gene lookup returns CDR1 MNHEY and CDR2 SVGAGI. For the CDR3, the DNA is TGTGCCAGCAGTTACGAAGCGGCTAACTATGGCTACACCTTC. Residues: CASSYEAANYGYTF.

The chain carries TRBV28 and TRBJ2-1; 9 positions match TRBD2. The CDR3 is 13 residues long. Germline lookup yields CDR1 MDHEN and CDR2 SYDVKM. The V gene end was trimmed by 1 base and the J gene end by 15 bases; junction bases not matched to a gene: 7. CDR3 DNA: TGTGCCAGCAGTTTATCCCCCAAGCGGGGGGTGTTCTTC. This encodes CASSLSPKRGVFF.

This clone is deemed medium-sized. The gene calls are TRBV10-3 and TRBJ1-6, with no clear D. This CDR3 contains 16 residues. Trimming left V 4 bases short and J 5 bases short, with 15 bases between. Looked up from germline, CDR1 is ENHRY and CDR2 is SYGVKD. CDR3 protein: CAISGAGGPNNSPLHF. The CDR3 DNA follows: TGTGCCATCAGTGGAGCGGGTGGCCCTAATAATTCACCCCTCCACTTT.

In this sample, this clone turned up a few times. The CDR3 reads CASQGAINTGELFF. The DNA for the CDR3 is TGTGCCAGTCAGGGGGCTATCAACACCGGGGAGCTGTTTTTT. The chain employs TRBV18 and TRBJ2-2; TRBD1 aligns across 8 bases. The CDR3 runs to 14 residues. CDR1 is KGHSH, CDR2 LQKENI, per germline. Trimming removed 9 bases from V and 2 bases from J; junction bases left unmatched: 5. Looking up the rest from reference TRBV18 and TRBJ2-2 gives the full variable domain: NAGVMQNPRHLVRRRGQEARLRCSPMKGHSHVYWYRQLPEEGLKFMVYLQKENIIDESGMPKERFSAEFPKEGPSILRIQQVVRGDSAAYFCASQGAINTGELFFGEGSRLTVL.

The chain has TRBV5-8 and TRBJ1-2; unclear D gene. This CDR3 has 12 amino acids. Trimming removed 0 bases at V and 5 bases at J, with 5 bases between. In germline, CDR1 is SGHTS, CDR2 YDEGEE. The DNA of the CDR3 is TGTGCCAGCAGCTTGGGCCAGTATGGCTACACCTTC. Amino acid sequence: CASSLGQYGYTF.

This clone was observed once. The V and J genes are TRBV4-2 and TRBJ2-3; D possibly corresponds to TRBD2 (5 bases). Trimming cost V 2 bases and J 1 base, with 10 bases left between them. The CDR3 has 15 residues. Germline V gene lookup returns CDR1 LGHNA and CDR2 YNFKEQ. The CDR3 here is CASSQSGSGTDTQYF. The CDR3 bases are TGTGCCAGCAGCCAAAGCGGTTCAGGCACAGATACGCAGTATTTT.